The entry below gives a single TCR beta chain sequence along with its context. This sample stems from a study of blood T cell repertoires in COVID-19. Assay used: immunoSEQ multiplex PCR; TCRdb lists only in-frame clones, some missing. The profile covers 200,000 to 250,000 clones, with around 83% appearing a single time and 8% to 9% taken by the ten largest. During active infection, Seattle patients enrolled and were then monitored through disease. Germline CDR1 is GTSNPN and CDR2 is SVGIG (reference sequence). The CDR3 is made up of 16 amino acids. V dropped 3 bases and J dropped 1; count of bases not matched to a gene: 10.

The chain links TRBV30 to TRBJ1-2; TRBD1 matches 8 bases. The specimen was peripheral blood. The receptor was isolated from a woman aged 80 or older with COVID-19, enrolled during active disease. For the CDR3, the DNA is TGTGCCTGGAGGGGGACAGGTCAAACTTTTAACTATGGCTACACCTTC. Protein: CAWRGTGQTFNYGYTF.